This TCR beta chain was documented in a study of cytomegalovirus exposure and HLA in healthy donors. PCR primers comprised 60 Vbeta and 13 Jbeta primers. Profiling relied on immunoSEQ multiplex PCR, and the TCRdb table lists in-frame clones only, not all of them. The sample lists 100,000 to 150,000 clones; around 84% were seen once. Worth noting for this clone: The target antigen is unknown.

Germline V CDR1 and CDR2: SEHNR, FQNEAQ (reference sequence). V gave up 5 bases and J gave up 7 bases; unmatched junction bases: 5. This CDR3 is built from 13 residues. Study conclusions and caveats: In a later analysis, specific HLA alleles were associated with 15,000 to 20,000 TCR beta sequences at a 0.05 false discovery rate. Rare TCR sequences predominated, though certain public TCRs were found in many donors.

Sequenced material: PBMCs. V gene TRBV7-9 combines with J gene TRBJ2-1, with 7 bases fitting TRBD1. The sequence was collected from a woman aged 40 to 50 in good health and CMV-seronegative. CDR3 bases: TGTGCCAGCAGCACACAGGGGCGGAATGAGCAGTTCTTC. Translation gives CASSTQGRNEQFF.